This TCR beta chain is drawn from a study of beta chain features in type 1 diabetes. Study conclusions and caveats: The VDJ junctions of type 1 diabetes patients carried fewer insertions and more deletions. In the patient group, naive, central memory and Treg TCRB repertoires seemed more alike than in the healthy donor group. In every one of the four CD4+ subsets, TCRB CDR3s were moderately but significantly shorter in Type 1 diabetes patients. The analysis here could not establish whether HLA type shapes TCRB rearrangement.

Sequenced material consisted of expressed TCRB transcripts (all of the isolated RNA was reverse transcribed). Measured with immunoSEQ multiplex PCR; TCRdb has only the in-frame clones, and not every one. The data contain about 650,000 clones, 9.5% to 15% of them singletons. The CDR3 sequence is 18 residues long. Per the germline V gene, CDR1 is MNHEY and CDR2 is SMNVEV (reference sequence). J gave up 5 bases and V 8 bases, and 13 bases lay outside the gene matches. Only one heparinised blood draw was taken per donor, and its volume averaged around 100 mL. To note about this clone: Its antigen is currently unknown.

The origin of this receptor is a man between 25 and 39 years old with type 1 diabetes. The sequencing input was naive CD4+ T cells from blood. V gene TRBV27 combines with J gene TRBJ2-2, with 14 bases aligning to TRBD2. The CDR3 region is CASRTGTSGGPGTGELFF. The DNA for the CDR3 is TGTGCCAGCCGGACCGGGACTAGCGGGGGCCCGGGGACCGGGGAGCTGTTTTTT.